This TCR beta chain was identified during a study of identical twins. A few counts support this clonotype. Each CDR3 protein is one row after TCRdb ran MiXCR on the 5' RACE reads. The repertoire has about 500,000 distinct CDR3 sequences, roughly an eighth of them found once; the top ten carry 0.95% to 1%. The V and J ends lost 3 bases and 2 bases respectively, with 4 bases between them. Germline V gene lookup returns CDR1 SQVTM and CDR2 ANQGSEA. This CDR3 has 11 residues. These data also featured in a second study, about yellow fever vaccine responses in identical twins. Per that study: Twins' vaccine T cell response reportedly seemed partly convergent, partly personalized.

The material sequenced was CD4+ T cells sorted from blood. V usage is TRBV29-1 and J usage is TRBJ2-5; D gene unclear. This TCR was recovered from a woman aged 18-35 years in good health. The CDR3 DNA is TGCAGCGTTGATCCTCAAGAGACCCAGTACTTC. It is translated as CSVDPQETQYF.